The clone carrying this T cell receptor (beta chain) appeared many times. Its matching antigen is unknown. The CDR3 extends over 14 amino acids. V was shortened by 0 bases and J by 4 bases, with 9 bases between the two germline ends. CDR1 and CDR2 from the germline V gene are SGHDN and FVKESK. This entry is derived from a study of tumor and adjacent non-tumor tissue in lung cancer. The overall study: The patients, around 9 men and roughly 5 women, were 31 to 76 with stage I to III disease. Overall study results and limits: Top 100 clones took a larger repertoire share in normal lung. Significantly higher TCR diversity was found in tumor than normal lung. Tumor TCR diversity, when higher, was linked to shorter survival.

RNA was extracted from bulk tissue without any cell sorting. The normal lung tissue was taken more than 3 cm from the tumor edge. The library came from three nested PCR rounds adapted from ARM-PCR protocols. Via MiXCR, TCRdb re-called the multiplex PCR reads, giving one row per CDR3 protein. The table includes over 80,000 distinct CDR3 sequences, 75% to 85% detected once. The gene calls are TRBV14 and TRBJ1-2; no firm D call. The sample was distant non-tumor lung tissue. The receptor's source is a man between 60 and 75 years old with small cell lung cancer. The DNA for the CDR3 is TGTGCCAGCAGCCAAGATCGGACCAGCTATGGCTACACCTTC. Its translation: CASSQDRTSYGYTF.